This T cell receptor (beta chain) originates from a study of OX40 agonist ivuxolimab in advanced cancers. Broadly, across the study: Ivuxolimab was a fully human IgG2 agonistic monoclonal antibody targeting the costimulatory receptor OX40 (CD134). Intravenous ivuxolimab was administered to patients every 2 weeks at six dose levels: 0.01, 0.1, 0.3, 1.5, 3 and 10 mg/kg. Of the roughly 51 patients in dose escalation, around 19 had hepatocellular carcinoma, about 15 had melanoma, 9 had renal cell carcinoma and 9 had head and neck cancer. In the dose-escalation cohort, 82.7% of patients were male, and the mean age was about 55 years, with a range of 23 to 79. Patients were allowed to have had prior anti-PD-1, anti-PD-L1 or anti-CTLA-4 therapy, and approximately 40% of the dose-escalation patients had previously received checkpoint inhibitors. Three dose-escalation patients achieved partial responses, one with hepatocellular carcinoma and two with cutaneous melanoma. The purpose of peripheral TCRbeta sequencing was to test whether ivuxolimab changed TCR sequence diversity and led to clonal T-cell expansion. The paper reports the monotherapy dose-escalation portion (N of about 50 patients) of the phase I ivuxolimab trial. Points the paper makes about the study in general: On average, CD8+ T cells showed more expanded clones than CD4+ T cells after ivuxolimab. At doses of 0.1 to 3.0 mg/kg, clonal expansion of both CD4+ and CD8+ T cells in blood was seen between baseline and week 6. Low levels of normalized T-cell clonal expansion were also seen in some nonresponding patients. Partial responders in the 0.1-3.0 mg/kg groups had among the lowest normalized peripheral clonal expansion, especially among CD8+ T cells. Which antigens the clonally expanded peripheral T cells were specific for was not determined.

From the germline V gene, CDR1 is LGHNA and CDR2 is YSLEER. Including the terminal cysteine and phenylalanine, the CDR3 comprises 16 residues. The CDR3 DNA has 48 bases and is translated from base 1. Relative to germline, V is 0 bases shorter and J is 0 bases shorter, with 8 bases between their ends. Genomic DNA was isolated from the sorted cells so that the TCRbeta CDR3 region could be sequenced. TCRbeta CDR3 regions were sequenced using the immunoSEQ Assay. TCRdb re-hosts the immuneACCESS table, in-frame sequences only. Its copies lack some clones; in the studies checked, an unresolved V gene accounts for under half of them, and the cause for the rest is not known. This sample is represented by about 120,000 clones; approximately 92% of them were singletons. The top ten constitute approximately 0.15% of the sample. The trial excluded patients who had a history of autoimmune disease or who were on systemic immunosuppression. In every dose cohort, peripheral blood was drawn for TCR sequencing at baseline, cycle 4 day 1, and cycle 7 day 1. Samples were obtained from an open-label, multicenter, first-in-human phase I dose-escalation trial of ivuxolimab. The trial enrolled adults with locally advanced or metastatic head and neck squamous cell, hepatocellular, melanoma or renal cell carcinoma. Before TCR sequencing, CD4+ and CD8+ T cells were separately sorted from peripheral blood.

Notes on this clone: Its antigen specificity is not known. Base quality data are lacking; no much larger clone is found one base away.

Source: CD4+ or CD8+ T cells sorted from blood, taken in a trial of the OX40 agonist ivuxolimab. The clonotype originates from an adult with an advanced solid tumor such as melanoma, head and neck, liver or kidney cancer. The V and J genes are TRBV4-3 and TRBJ1-4; no D gene can be assigned with confidence. The DNA is as follows: TGCGCCAGCAGCCAAGACCCGATTGCAACTAATGAAAAACTGTTTTTT. This sequence encodes CASSQDPIATNEKLFF.